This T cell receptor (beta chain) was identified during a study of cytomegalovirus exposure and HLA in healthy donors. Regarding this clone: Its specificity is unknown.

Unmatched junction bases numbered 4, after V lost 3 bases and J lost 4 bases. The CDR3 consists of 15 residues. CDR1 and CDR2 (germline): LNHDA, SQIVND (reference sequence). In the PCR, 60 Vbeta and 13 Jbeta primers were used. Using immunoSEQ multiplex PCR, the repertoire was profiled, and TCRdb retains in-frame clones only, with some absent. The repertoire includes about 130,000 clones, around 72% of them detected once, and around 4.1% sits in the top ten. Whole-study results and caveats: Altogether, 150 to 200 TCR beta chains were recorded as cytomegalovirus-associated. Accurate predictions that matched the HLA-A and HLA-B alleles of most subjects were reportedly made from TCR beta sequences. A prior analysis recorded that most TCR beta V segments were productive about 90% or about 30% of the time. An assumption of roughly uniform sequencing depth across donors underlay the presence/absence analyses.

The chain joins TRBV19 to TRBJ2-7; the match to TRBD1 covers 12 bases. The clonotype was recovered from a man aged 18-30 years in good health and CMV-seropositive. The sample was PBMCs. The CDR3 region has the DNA TGTGCCAGTAGTATCGGGACAGGGGGCCCTTACGAGCAGTACTTC. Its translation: CASSIGTGGPYEQYF.